This TCR beta chain was sequenced for a study of cytomegalovirus exposure and HLA in healthy donors. Primers included in the PCR were 60 Vbeta and 13 Jbeta primers. TCRdb's table, derived via immunoSEQ multiplex PCR, lists solely in-frame clones and lacks some. The repertoire holds approximately 190,000 clones, with about two thirds as singletons. The V and J ends lost 0 bases and 8 bases respectively, with 16 bases between them. The length of the CDR3 is 15 residues. Germline V gene data show CDR1 as MNHNY and CDR2 as SVGAGI (reference sequence). The chain has TRBV6-6 and TRBJ1-1; the D is unclear. The sample comprised PBMCs. The source of this sequence is a man between 40 and 49 years old in good health and CMV-seropositive. The CDR3 here is CASSYSAMMIPEAFF. The CDR3 DNA is TGTGCCAGCAGTTACTCGGCAATGATGATTCCCGAAGCTTTCTTT.